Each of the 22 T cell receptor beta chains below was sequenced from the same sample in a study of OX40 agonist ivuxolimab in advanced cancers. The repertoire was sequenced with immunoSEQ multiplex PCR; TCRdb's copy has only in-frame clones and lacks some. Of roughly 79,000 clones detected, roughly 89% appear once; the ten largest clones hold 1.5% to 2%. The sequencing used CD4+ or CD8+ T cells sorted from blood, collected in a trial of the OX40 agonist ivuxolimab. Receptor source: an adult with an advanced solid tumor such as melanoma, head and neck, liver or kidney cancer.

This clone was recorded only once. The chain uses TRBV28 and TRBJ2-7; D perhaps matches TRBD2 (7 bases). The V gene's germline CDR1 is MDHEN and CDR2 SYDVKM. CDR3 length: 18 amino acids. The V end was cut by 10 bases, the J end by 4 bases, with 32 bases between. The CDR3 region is CATTPVVGGQREKYEQYF. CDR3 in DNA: TGTGCCACCACACCAGTAGTTGGGGGCCAGCGGGAAAAGTACGAGCAGTACTTC.

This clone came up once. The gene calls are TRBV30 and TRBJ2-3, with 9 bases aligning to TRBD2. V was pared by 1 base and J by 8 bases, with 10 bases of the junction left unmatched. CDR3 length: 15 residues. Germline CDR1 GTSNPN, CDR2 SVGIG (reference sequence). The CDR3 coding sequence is TGTGCCTGGAGTGGGCTAGCGGGAAGGGGAGGTACGCAGTATTTT. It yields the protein CAWSGLAGRGGTQYF. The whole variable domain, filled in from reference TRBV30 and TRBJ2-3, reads SQTIHQWPATLVQPVGSPLSLECTVEGTSNPNLYWYRQAAGRGLQLLFYSVGIGQISSEVPQNLSASRPQDRQFILSSKKLLLSDSGFYLCAWSGLAGRGGTQYFGPGTRLTVL.

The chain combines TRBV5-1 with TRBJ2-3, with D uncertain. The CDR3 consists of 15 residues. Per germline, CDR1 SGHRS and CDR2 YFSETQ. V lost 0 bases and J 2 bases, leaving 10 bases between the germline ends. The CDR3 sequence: CASSLGGRLTDTQYF. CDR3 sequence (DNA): TGCGCCAGCAGCTTGGGTGGCAGACTCACAGATACGCAGTATTTT.

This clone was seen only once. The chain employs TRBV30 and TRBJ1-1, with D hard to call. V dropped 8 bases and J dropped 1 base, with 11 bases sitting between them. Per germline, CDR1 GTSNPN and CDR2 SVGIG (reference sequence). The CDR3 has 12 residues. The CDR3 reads CATGRQNTEAFF. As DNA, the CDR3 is TGTGCCACGGGTAGGCAGAACACTGAAGCTTTCTTT.

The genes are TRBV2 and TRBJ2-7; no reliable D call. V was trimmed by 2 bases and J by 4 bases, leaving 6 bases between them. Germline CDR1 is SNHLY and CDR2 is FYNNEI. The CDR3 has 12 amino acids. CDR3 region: CASSELYYEQYF. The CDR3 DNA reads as TGTGCCAGCAGTGAATTATATTACGAGCAGTACTTC.

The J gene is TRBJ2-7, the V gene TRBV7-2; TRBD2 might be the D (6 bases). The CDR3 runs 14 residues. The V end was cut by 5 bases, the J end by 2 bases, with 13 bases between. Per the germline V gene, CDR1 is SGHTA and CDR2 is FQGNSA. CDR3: CASSRRDSAYEQYF. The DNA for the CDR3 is TGTGCCAGCAGCCGCCGGGACTCCGCCTACGAGCAGTACTTC.

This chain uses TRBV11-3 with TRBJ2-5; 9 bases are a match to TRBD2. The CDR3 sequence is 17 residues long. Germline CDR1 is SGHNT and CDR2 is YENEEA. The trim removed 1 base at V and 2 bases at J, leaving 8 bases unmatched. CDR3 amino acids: CASSLALAGVRQETQYF. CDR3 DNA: TGTGCCAGCAGCTTAGCGTTAGCGGGAGTACGGCAAGAGACCCAGTACTTC.

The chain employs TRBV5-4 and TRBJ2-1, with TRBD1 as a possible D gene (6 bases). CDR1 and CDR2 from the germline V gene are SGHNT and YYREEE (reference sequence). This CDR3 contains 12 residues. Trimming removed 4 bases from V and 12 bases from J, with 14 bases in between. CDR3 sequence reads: CASSGGTPRQFF. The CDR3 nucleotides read TGTGCCAGCAGCGGTGGGACACCCAGGCAGTTCTTC.

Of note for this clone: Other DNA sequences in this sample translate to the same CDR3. As DNA, the CDR3 is TGTGCCAGCACCGGGGGCGGCCAGCCCCAGCATTTT. Translation: CASTGGGQPQHF. V usage is TRBV28 and J usage is TRBJ1-5; tentative D call: TRBD1 (6 bases). CDR1 is MDHEN, CDR2 SYDVKM, per germline. This CDR3 has 12 amino acids. V gave up 7 bases and J gave up 7 bases, with 11 bases separating them.

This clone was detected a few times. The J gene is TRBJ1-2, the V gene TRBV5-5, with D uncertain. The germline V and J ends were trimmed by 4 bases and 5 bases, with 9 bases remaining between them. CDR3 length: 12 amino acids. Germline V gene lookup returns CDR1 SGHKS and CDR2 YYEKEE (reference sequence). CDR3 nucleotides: TGTGCCAGCAGCCTAACAAGTTATGGCTACACCTTC. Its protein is CASSLTSYGYTF.

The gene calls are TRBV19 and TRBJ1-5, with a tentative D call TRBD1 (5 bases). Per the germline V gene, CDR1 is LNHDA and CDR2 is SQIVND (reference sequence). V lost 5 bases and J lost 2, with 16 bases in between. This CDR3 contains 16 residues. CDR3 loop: CASSALAVGGNQPQHF. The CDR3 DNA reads TGTGCCAGTAGTGCCCTCGCGGTGGGGGGCAATCAGCCCCAGCATTTT.

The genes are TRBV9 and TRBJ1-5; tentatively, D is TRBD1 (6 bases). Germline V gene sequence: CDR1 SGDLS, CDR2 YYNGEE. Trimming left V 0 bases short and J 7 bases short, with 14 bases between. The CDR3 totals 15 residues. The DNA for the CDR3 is TGTGCCAGCAGCGTAGTCCCAGGGGAAGGGCAGCCCCAGCATTTT. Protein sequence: CASSVVPGEGQPQHF. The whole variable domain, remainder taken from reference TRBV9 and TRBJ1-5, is DSGVTQTPKHLITATGQRVTLRCSPRSGDLSVYWYQQSLDQGLQFLIQYYNGEERAKGNILERFSAQQFPDLHSELNLSSLELGDSALYFCASSVVPGEGQPQHFGDGTRLSIL.

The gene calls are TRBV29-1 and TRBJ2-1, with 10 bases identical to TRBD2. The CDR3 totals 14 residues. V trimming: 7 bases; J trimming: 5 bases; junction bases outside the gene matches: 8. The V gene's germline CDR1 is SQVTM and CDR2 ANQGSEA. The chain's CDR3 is CSARPLAGHNEQFF. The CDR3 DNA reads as TGCAGCGCCCGCCCACTAGCGGGGCACAATGAGCAGTTCTTC.

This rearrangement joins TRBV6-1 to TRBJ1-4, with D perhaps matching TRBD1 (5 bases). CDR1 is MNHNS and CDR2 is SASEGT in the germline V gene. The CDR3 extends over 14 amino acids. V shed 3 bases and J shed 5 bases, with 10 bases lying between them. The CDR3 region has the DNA TGTGCCAGCAGTGAGATTAGACAGAATGAAAAACTGTTTTTT. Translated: CASSEIRQNEKLFF.

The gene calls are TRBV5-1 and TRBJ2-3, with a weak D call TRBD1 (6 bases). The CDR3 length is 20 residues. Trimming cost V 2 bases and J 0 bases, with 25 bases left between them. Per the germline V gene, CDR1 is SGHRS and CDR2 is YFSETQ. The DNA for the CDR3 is TGCGCCAGCAGCTTCCTACCCCTTATCCTCCGAGACAGGAGCACAGATACGCAGTATTTT. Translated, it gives CASSFLPLILRDRSTDTQYF. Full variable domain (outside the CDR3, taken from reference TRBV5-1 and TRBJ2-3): KAGVTQTPRYLIKTRGQQVTLSCSPISGHRSVSWYQQTPGQGLQFLFEYFSETQRNKGNFPGRFSGRQFSNSRSEMNVSTLELGDSALYLCASSFLPLILRDRSTDTQYFGPGTRLTVL.

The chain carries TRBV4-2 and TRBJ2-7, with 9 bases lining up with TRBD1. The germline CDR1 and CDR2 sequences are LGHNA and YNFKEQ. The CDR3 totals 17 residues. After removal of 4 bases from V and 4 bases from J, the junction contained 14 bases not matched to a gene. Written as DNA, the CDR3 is TGTGCCAGCAGCCTGCTCCCCCCGGGACAGGGTCTGTACGAGCAGTACTTC. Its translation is CASSLLPPGQGLYEQYF.

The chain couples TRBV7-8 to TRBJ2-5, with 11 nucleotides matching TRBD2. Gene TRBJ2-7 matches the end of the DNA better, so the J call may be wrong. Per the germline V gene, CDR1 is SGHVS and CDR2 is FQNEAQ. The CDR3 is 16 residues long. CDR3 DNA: TGTGCCAGCAGCACCTTAGCGGGAGGGGGGTCCTACGAGCAGTACTTC. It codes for CASSTLAGGGSYEQYF.

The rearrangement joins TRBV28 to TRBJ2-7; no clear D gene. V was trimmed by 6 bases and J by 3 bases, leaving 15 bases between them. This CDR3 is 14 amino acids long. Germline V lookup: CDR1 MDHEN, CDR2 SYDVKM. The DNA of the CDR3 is TGTGCCAGCAGCTCCAGGTTCTTTTTCTACGAGCAGTACTTC. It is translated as CASSSRFFFYEQYF.

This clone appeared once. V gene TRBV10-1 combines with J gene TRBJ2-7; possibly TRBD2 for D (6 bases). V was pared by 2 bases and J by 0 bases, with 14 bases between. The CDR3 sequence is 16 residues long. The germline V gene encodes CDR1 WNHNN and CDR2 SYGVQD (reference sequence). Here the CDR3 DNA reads TGCGCCAGCAGTGAGGAAAAGGGACTGAACTCCTACGAGCAGTACTTC. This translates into CASSEEKGLNSYEQYF.

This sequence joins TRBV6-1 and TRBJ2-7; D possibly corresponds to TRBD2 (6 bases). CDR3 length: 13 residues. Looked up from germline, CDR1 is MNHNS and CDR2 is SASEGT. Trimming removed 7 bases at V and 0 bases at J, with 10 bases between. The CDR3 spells CASKGRGSYEQYF. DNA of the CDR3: TGTGCCAGCAAGGGGCGGGGCTCCTACGAGCAGTACTTC.

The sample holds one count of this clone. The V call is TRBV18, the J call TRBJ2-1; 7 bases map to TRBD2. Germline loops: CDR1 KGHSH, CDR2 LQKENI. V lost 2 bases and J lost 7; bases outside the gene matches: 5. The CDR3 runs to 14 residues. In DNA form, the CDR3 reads TGTGCCAGCTCACCAGCCGGGCGGGAGAATGAGCAGTTCTTC. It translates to CASSPAGRENEQFF. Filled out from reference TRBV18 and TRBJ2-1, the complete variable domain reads NAGVMQNPRHLVRRRGQEARLRCSPMKGHSHVYWYRQLPEEGLKFMVYLQKENIIDESGMPKERFSAEFPKEGPSILRIQQVVRGDSAAYFCASSPAGRENEQFFGPGTRLTVL.

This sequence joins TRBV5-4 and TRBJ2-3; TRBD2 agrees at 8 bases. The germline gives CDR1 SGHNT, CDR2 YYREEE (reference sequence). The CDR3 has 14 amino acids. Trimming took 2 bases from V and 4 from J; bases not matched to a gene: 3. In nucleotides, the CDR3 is TGTGCCAGCAGCTTCAGCGGGAGTGCAGATACGCAGTATTTT. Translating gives CASSFSGSADTQYF. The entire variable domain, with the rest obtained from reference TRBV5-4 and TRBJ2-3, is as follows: ETGVTQSPTHLIKTRGQQVTLRCSSQSGHNTVSWYQQALGQGPQFIFQYYREEENGRGNFPPRFSGLQFPNYSSELNVNALELDDSALYLCASSFSGSADTQYFGPGTRLTVL.